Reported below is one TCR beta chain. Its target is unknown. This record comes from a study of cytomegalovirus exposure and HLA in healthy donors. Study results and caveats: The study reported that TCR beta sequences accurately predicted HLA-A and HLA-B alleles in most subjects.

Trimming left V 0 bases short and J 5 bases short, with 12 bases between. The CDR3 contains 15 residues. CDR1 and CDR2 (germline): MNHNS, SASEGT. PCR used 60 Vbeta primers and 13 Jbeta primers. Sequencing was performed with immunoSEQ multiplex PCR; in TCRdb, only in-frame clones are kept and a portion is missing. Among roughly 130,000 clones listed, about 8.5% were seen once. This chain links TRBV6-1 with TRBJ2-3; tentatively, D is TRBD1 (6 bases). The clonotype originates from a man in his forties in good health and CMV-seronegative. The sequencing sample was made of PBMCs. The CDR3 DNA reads TGTGCCAGCAGTGAAGCATCAGGGGCGGGAGATACGCAGTATTTT. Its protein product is CASSEASGAGDTQYF.